Reported below is one T cell receptor (beta chain). Seattle enrolled patients during active infection and tracked them longitudinally. The sample comes from a study of blood T cell repertoires in COVID-19. Background on the study: From the United States, Italy and Spain came samples of acute and convalescent COVID-19.

The CDR3 covers 13 residues. Germline lookup yields CDR1 SNHLY and CDR2 FYNNEI. With 3 bases removed from V and 1 base from J, the gap between germline ends came to 6 bases. Source study methods: Cell counts per sample came from amplifying reference gene primers. Sequenced by immunoSEQ multiplex PCR; TCRdb stores in-frame clones only, minus some. V and J calls and clone size are copied from that table; D and trimming were computed from the DNA. The sample yields under 200,000 clones, around 75% seen once. The gene calls are TRBV2 and TRBJ1-1; a weak D match, TRBD1 (5 bases). Specimen: peripheral blood. The sequence derives from a woman between 40 and 55 years old with COVID-19, enrolled during active disease. The CDR3 here is CASSDTGNTEAFF. CDR3 DNA sequence: TGTGCCAGCAGTGACACAGGGAACACTGAAGCTTTCTTT.